This T cell receptor beta chain was sequenced during a study of T cell responses to AZD1222 COVID-19 vaccine. Only in-frame clones appear in the TCRdb table, and some are missing; sequencing was by immunoSEQ multiplex PCR. The sample contains around 130,000 clones, 88% of which appear only once. The sample holds a few counts of this clone. CDR3 length: 14 residues. The V end was cut by 7 bases, the J end by 4 bases, with 14 bases between. Germline CDR1 reads SNHLY; CDR2 reads FYNNEI. The source of this sequence is an adult who received the AZD1222 COVID-19 vaccine. The starting material was peripheral blood, obtained 28 days after the second AZD1222 dose. The chain combines TRBV2 with TRBJ1-5, with unresolved D. The CDR3 here is CASNPLSGNQPQHF. The CDR3 bases are TGTGCCAGCAACCCCCTTTCTGGGAATCAGCCCCAGCATTTT.